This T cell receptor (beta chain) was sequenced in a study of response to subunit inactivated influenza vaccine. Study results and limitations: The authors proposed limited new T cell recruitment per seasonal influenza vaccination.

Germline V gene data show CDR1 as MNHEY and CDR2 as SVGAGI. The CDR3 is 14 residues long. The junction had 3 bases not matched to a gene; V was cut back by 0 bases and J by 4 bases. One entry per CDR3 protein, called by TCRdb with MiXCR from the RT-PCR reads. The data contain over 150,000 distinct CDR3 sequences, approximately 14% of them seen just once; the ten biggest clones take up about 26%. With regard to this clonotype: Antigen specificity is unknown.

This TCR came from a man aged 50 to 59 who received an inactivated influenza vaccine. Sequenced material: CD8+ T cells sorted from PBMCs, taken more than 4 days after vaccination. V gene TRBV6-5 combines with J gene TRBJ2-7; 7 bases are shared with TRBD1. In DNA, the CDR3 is TGTGCCAGCAGTTACTCGACAGGGCGATACGAGCAGTACTTC. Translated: CASSYSTGRYEQYF.